The clone carrying this TCR beta chain occurred a few times. Every sample had a minimum of 6 million PBMCs isolated. The data stem from a study of blood T cells in healthy people across ages. The CDR3 loop spans 14 amino acids. V was cut by 7 bases and J by 1 base, with 11 bases left in between. The germline gives CDR1 LGHDT, CDR2 YNNKEL (reference sequence). The use of a sample-barcoded 5' primer and a J-beta primer mix characterized a second PCR of about 6 to 11 cycles. TCRdb ran MiXCR on the 5' RACE reads and lists one entry per CDR3 protein. The repertoire consists of hundreds of thousands of distinct CDR3 sequences, with around 50% occurring once and the leading ten covering 15% to 20%.

The receptor's source is a man at least 80 years old in good health. The sample consisted of blood. The chain employs TRBV3-1 and TRBJ2-1; D might be TRBD2 (6 bases). The CDR3 loop reads CASTPGDSYNEQFF. CDR3 DNA sequence: TGTGCCAGCACCCCGGGGGATTCCTACAATGAGCAGTTCTTC.